This passage covers 2 T cell receptor beta chains from one sample sequenced in a study of T cells in localized non-small cell lung cancer. The method was immunoSEQ multiplex PCR; TCRdb's version includes in-frame clones alone and lacks a portion of them. The table records roughly 13,000 clones, 89% of them present only once. Material: peripheral blood mononuclear cells, obtained before any cancer treatment. These TCRs come from a man aged 40 to 70 with stage III lung adenocarcinoma.

V and J are TRBV5-6 and TRBJ1-5, with D possibly being TRBD1 (5 bases). Deletions cut 0 bases from V and 0 bases from J, with 7 bases between. The CDR3 has 15 residues. The germline gives CDR1 SGHDT, CDR2 YYEEEE. DNA of the CDR3: TGTGCCAGCAGCTTGGCAGGGCTTAGCAATCAGCCCCAGCATTTT. It yields the protein CASSLAGLSNQPQHF.

The chain combines TRBV5-4 with TRBJ2-3; D remains ambiguous. Germline-derived CDR1 and CDR2 are SGHNT and YYREEE (reference sequence). The CDR3 extends over 15 amino acids. Trimming took 0 bases from V and 1 from J, leaving 9 bases between them. In DNA, the CDR3 is TGTGCCAGCAGCTTGGGTAAGGGTGGCACAGATACGCAGTATTTT. Its translation: CASSLGKGGTDTQYF.